The 22 T cell receptor beta chains given below trace back to one sample, sequenced in a study of shared clonotypes between healthy human individuals. Clones were read by immunoSEQ multiplex PCR, and TCRdb kept only the in-frame ones, dropping some. The sample contains about 380,000 clones, 96% of which appear only once. The specimen was memory CD8+ T cells sorted from blood. Subset denoted: CD45RO+ cells pooled with CCR7-negative TemRA cells. These receptors all stem from a man younger than 45 in good health.

This clone was seen a single time. V usage is TRBV6-5 and J usage is TRBJ2-7, with no clear D. Between the trimmed V and J ends, which lost 6 bases and 7 bases, there was a span of 19 bases. Germline loops: CDR1 MNHEY, CDR2 SVGAGI. The CDR3 spans 14 residues. The CDR3 sequence: CASSSPGWVREQYF. CDR3 nucleotides: TGTGCCAGCAGCTCGCCCGGGTGGGTGCGGGAGCAGTACTTC.

Details on this clone: No DNA is shown, since the ends of the CDR3 on it are uncertain; the CDR3 is the one TCRdb lists. The V call is TRBV20-1, the J call TRBJ1-4. The CDR3 has 11 residues if both end residues are counted. Germline V lookup: CDR1 DFQATT, CDR2 SNEGSKA (reference sequence). This CDR3 is CSARGTTNCFF.

The chain uses TRBV5-8 and TRBJ2-3; D is undetermined. Germline values: CDR1 SGHTS, CDR2 YDEGEE. Trimming shortened V by 2 bases and J by 0 bases, and 1 base separated the two germline ends. This CDR3 has 12 residues. Here the CDR3 DNA reads TGTGCCAGCAGCTTTAGCACAGATACGCAGTATTTT. This translates into CASSFSTDTQYF.

The gene calls are TRBV7-9 and TRBJ1-1; 7 nucleotides line up with TRBD1. V lost 4 bases and J lost 11; bases outside the gene matches: 7. The CDR3 length is 12 residues. Germline CDR1 and CDR2: SEHNR and FQNEAQ (reference sequence). The CDR3 region has the DNA TGTGCCAGCAGCTCCTCGACAGGGTGCGCTTTCTTT. Amino acid sequence: CASSSSTGCAFF.

J is TRBJ1-1 and V is TRBV28, with D perhaps TRBD1 (5 bases). The CDR3 contains 14 residues. The V gene lost 7 bases and the J gene lost 1 base, with 13 bases spanning the gap. Germline CDR1 is MDHEN and CDR2 is SYDVKM. In nucleotides, the CDR3 is TGTGCCAGCACCCAAGGGACTTGGAACACTGAAGCTTTCTTT. This translates into CASTQGTWNTEAFF.

This clone was observed a single time. The chain links TRBV28 to TRBJ2-5; no clear D gene. CDR3 length: 13 amino acids. Trimming removed 3 bases at V and 2 bases at J, with 7 bases between. The germline V gene has CDR1 MDHEN and CDR2 SYDVKM. In nucleotides, the CDR3 is TGTGCCAGCAGTTTGGGCACGCAAGAGACCCAGTACTTC. This gives the protein CASSLGTQETQYF.

This clone was counted a single time. V usage is TRBV27 and J usage is TRBJ1-2; D unclear. Germline CDR1 is MNHEY and CDR2 is SMNVEV (reference sequence). Trimming cost V 7 bases and J 5 bases, with 29 bases left between them. This CDR3 region has 18 residues. The CDR3 DNA follows: TGTGCCAGCAATCGACAAATGGACCATGTTCAAATGGAGTATGGCTACACCTTC. Translated, it gives CASNRQMDHVQMEYGYTF.

This chain uses TRBV2 with TRBJ2-3; no firm D call. CDR3 length equals 11 residues. Deletions cut 8 bases from V and 1 base from J, with 4 bases between. Germline lookup yields CDR1 SNHLY and CDR2 FYNNEI. The CDR3 protein is CASGRTDTQYF. CDR3 bases: TGTGCCAGCGGGCGCACAGATACGCAGTATTTT.

The chain employs TRBV30 and TRBJ1-5; D is possibly TRBD1 (5 bases). V gave up 0 bases and J gave up 6 bases, with 12 bases separating them. The CDR3 is made up of 14 amino acids. From germline, CDR1 is GTSNPN and CDR2 SVGIG (reference sequence). The CDR3 sequence: CAWSVQGAGQPQHF. In DNA, the CDR3 is TGTGCCTGGAGTGTGCAGGGTGCCGGTCAGCCCCAGCATTTT.

This clone was counted a single time. The chain recombines TRBV5-4 with TRBJ2-5; TRBD2 is a possible D gene (7 bases). The length of the CDR3 is 18 residues. Germline V gene lookup returns CDR1 SGHNT and CDR2 YYREEE (reference sequence). The germline V and J ends were trimmed by 0 bases and 2 bases, with 20 bases remaining between them. CDR3 protein: CASSLGWREKGGQETQYF. The CDR3 bases are TGTGCCAGCAGCTTGGGATGGCGGGAGAAGGGGGGGCAAGAGACCCAGTACTTC.

The rearrangement uses TRBV2 and TRBJ2-7; a possible D gene is TRBD2 (6 bases). Trimming took 6 bases from V and 6 from J, leaving 12 bases between them. The CDR3 is made up of 12 amino acids. Germline V gene sequence: CDR1 SNHLY, CDR2 FYNNEI. CDR3 coding DNA: TGTGCCAGCAGATCCCTAGCGTCCGAGCAGTACTTC. Protein sequence: CASRSLASEQYF. Based on the CDR3 plus reference TRBV2 and TRBJ2-7, the full variable domain is EPEVTQTPSHQVTQMGQEVILRCVPISNHLYFYWYRQILGQKVEFLVSFYNNEISEKSEIFDDQFSVERPDGSNFTLKIRSTKLEDSAMYFCASRSLASEQYFGPGTRLTVT.

On this clone itself: Other DNA sequences in the sample encode the same CDR3. V is TRBV5-1 and J is TRBJ1-5, with unresolved D. Germline CDR1 and CDR2: SGHRS and YFSETQ. The CDR3 contains 13 residues. Trimming removed 0 bases at V and 2 bases at J, with 3 bases between. The CDR3 DNA follows: TGCGCCAGCAGCTTGGCTGGCAATCAGCCCCAGCATTTT. Its protein is CASSLAGNQPQHF.

CDR3 loop: CASRFGTGYEQYF. The DNA of the CDR3 is TGTGCCAGCAGATTCGGGACGGGCTACGAGCAGTACTTC. The V and J genes are TRBV27 and TRBJ2-7; D tentatively fits TRBD1 or TRBD2 (5 bases each). The ends were cut back, 6 bases at V and 3 bases at J, with 12 bases in the middle. The germline gives CDR1 MNHEY, CDR2 SMNVEV (reference sequence). CDR3 length: 13 residues.

This clone is a singleton in its sample. The CDR3 sequence is CASSFLKGHLNTEAFF. In DNA form, the CDR3 reads TGTGCCAGCAGCTTCCTGAAAGGACACTTGAACACTGAAGCTTTCTTT. The rearrangement uses TRBV7-9 and TRBJ1-1; tentative D call: TRBD1 (5 bases). The CDR3 has 16 residues. Germline loops: CDR1 SEHNR, CDR2 FQNEAQ (reference sequence). The V gene lost 3 bases and the J gene lost 0 bases, with 14 bases spanning the gap.

The CDR3 spells CASSFSTEAFF. CDR3 coding DNA: TGTGCCAGCAGCTTTAGCACTGAAGCTTTCTTT. This sequence joins TRBV5-6 and TRBJ1-1; D not certain. Trimming cost V 2 bases and J 4 bases, with 3 bases left between them. Germline V gives CDR1 SGHDT, CDR2 YYEEEE. This CDR3 comprises 11 residues.

J is TRBJ1-2 and V is TRBV6-5, with 9 bases identical to TRBD1. The CDR3 covers 15 residues. CDR1 and CDR2 from the germline V gene are MNHEY and SVGAGI. Losses at the gene ends were 4 bases for V and 5 bases for J; bases not matched to a gene: 8. Written as DNA, the CDR3 is TGTGCCAGCAGTTTCCGGACAGGGGTCGGGTATGGCTACACCTTC. Its translation: CASSFRTGVGYGYTF.

V and J are TRBV19 and TRBJ2-1, with 7 bases lining up with TRBD1. Germline V CDR1 and CDR2: LNHDA, SQIVND (reference sequence). V shed 10 bases, J shed 8 bases, and the junction held 8 bases outside the gene matches. The length of the CDR3 is 12 residues. This CDR3 is CATADRADEQFF. CDR3 in DNA: TGTGCCACCGCCGACAGGGCTGATGAGCAGTTCTTC.

The count of this clone is one. The rearrangement joins TRBV7-9 to TRBJ2-5; TRBD2 aligns across 7 bases. Germline V gene data show CDR1 as SEHNR and CDR2 as FQNEAQ (reference sequence). This CDR3 region has 19 residues. V lost 1 base to trimming and J lost 3 bases; unmatched junction nucleotides: 17. The chain's CDR3 is CASSLGASSGGTDKETQYF. The CDR3 DNA is TGTGCCAGCAGCTTAGGGGCTTCGTCCGGGGGGACCGACAAAGAGACCCAGTACTTC.

The V call is TRBV10-3, the J call TRBJ2-1; 16 bases fit TRBD2. The CDR3 runs 18 residues. Germline assignment: CDR1 ENHRY and CDR2 SYGVKD. Trimming at V came to 3 bases and at J to 7 bases, leaving 9 bases not matched to a gene. The CDR3 spells CAISDLGTSGRAWNEQFF. CDR3 bases: TGTGCCATCAGTGATCTCGGGACTAGCGGGAGGGCCTGGAATGAGCAGTTCTTC.

The DNA for the CDR3 is TGTGCCAGCAGTCCTCGACTAGCTTACGAGCAGTACTTC. This translates into CASSPRLAYEQYF. This rearrangement joins TRBV28 to TRBJ2-7; 7 positions agree with TRBD2. The CDR3 spans 13 residues. CDR1 and CDR2 from the germline V gene are MDHEN and SYDVKM. J gave up 4 bases and V 5 bases, and 5 bases lay outside the gene matches.

DNA for the CDR3: TGCGCCAGCAGCTCGCTCCCCTTGCCGGTTACACGAACAATCTCTGGAAACACCATATATTTT. Translating gives CASSSLPLPVTRTISGNTIYF. V and J are TRBV5-1 and TRBJ1-3; D not certain. The germline CDR1 and CDR2 sequences are SGHRS and YFSETQ. The ends were cut back, 3 bases at V and 0 bases at J, with 28 bases in the middle. The CDR3 runs 21 residues.

The chain employs TRBV5-5 and TRBJ1-4; D is uncertain. V was clipped by 1 base and J by 0 bases, with 13 bases between them. Germline assignment: CDR1 SGHKS and CDR2 YYEKEE (reference sequence). The CDR3 consists of 17 residues. Here the CDR3 reads CASSLFGRTPTNEKLFF. As DNA, the CDR3 is TGTGCCAGCAGCTTGTTTGGCCGAACCCCAACTAATGAAAAACTGTTTTTT.